The following is a T cell receptor (beta chain) sequence with its context. No cognate antigen has been identified for it. It has no much larger one-base neighbor in the sample; base qualities were not kept. RNA was extracted with the RNeasy kit and about 0.45 to 1 ug was reverse transcribed using random hexamers. The immunoSEQ multiplex PCR assay, covering 54 Vbeta and 13 Jbeta segments, was used to amplify TCR beta CDR3 regions. PCR amplification bias was corrected using a synthetic template baseline for primer optimization and computational correction. In the original analysis: Only productive sequences were kept, with reads annotated to V, D and J genes according to IMGT and analyzed in immunoSEQ Analyzer. Clonality was calculated as one minus the Shannon entropy normalized by log2 of the number of productive unique sequences. For each patient and control, public and private clones were evaluated within the 100 most prevalent clones. Susac-specific clones were defined as absent from healthy and MS cohorts, over a thousand published viral clones and other ImmuneACCESS disease sequences. Clones were called with MiXCR by TCRdb after fastp trimmed the public reads at Q25, and only in-frame beta chains were retained. CDR3 protein duplicates are merged, each entry listing the most common genes and DNA. The V and J calls, along with clone size, are taken from TCRdb and not from the paper's own processing. The sample table contains about 290,000 distinct CDR3 sequences; only one count was recorded for approximately 85% of them. 0.2% to 0.25% of the sample rests with the top ten.

This entry belongs to a study of CD8 T cells in Susac syndrome (dated by TCRdb to 2018 to 2020). About the study as a whole: The study used repertoire sequencing to test whether antigen drove CD8+ T cell activation and differentiation in Susac syndrome. The study compared CD8+ T cell repertoire clonality among 12 healthy donors, 14 Susac syndrome patients and about 16 multiple sclerosis patients. What the work shows at the level of the full study, not this receptor alone: The TCR sequencing and HLA analysis was acknowledged to have included a relatively small number of individuals.

Including cysteine and phenylalanine, the CDR3 has 16 amino acids. The sequence is cut down to CDR3 DNA, 48 bases in frame from base 1. Taken from the germline V gene, the CDR1 and CDR2 loops are SGHDT and YYEEEE. Trimmed from V: 2 bases; trimmed from J: 5 bases; junction bases lacking a gene match: 9. High-throughput TCR beta sequencing profiled peripheral blood CD8+ and CD4+ T cells from healthy donors, Susac syndrome patients and multiple sclerosis patients. Multiple sclerosis controls were treatment-naive patients with stable or active relapsing-remitting disease fulfilling revised McDonald criteria. Bulk CD8+ and CD4+ T cells were purified magnetically by negative isolation, whereas CD8+ TEMRA cells were enriched by FACS. Blood was drawn into EDTA tubes, processed within 24 hours, and PBMCs were isolated by density gradient centrifugation. PBMCs intended for TCR sequencing were frozen in liquid nitrogen and were later thawed in a 37 degrees C water bath. The sorted or isolated CD4+, CD8+ and CD8+ TEMRA cells reached a purity of at least 90%.

Sequenced input: CD8+ T cells from PBMCs. The TCR comes from a human donor with multiple sclerosis. The rearranged segments are TRBV5-6 and TRBJ2-5; 10 bases in the middle match TRBD1. The base sequence is TGTGCCAGCAGCTTACCCCGGGACAGGGGCTGGGAGACCCAGTACTTC. Its protein is CASSLPRDRGWETQYF.